This T cell receptor (beta chain) is drawn from a study of CD8 T cells in Susac syndrome. After extraction with the RNeasy kit, roughly 0.45 to 1 ug of the RNA was reverse transcribed using random hexamers. TCRdb re-analysed the immunoSEQ multiplex PCR reads in MiXCR, keeping a single row per CDR3 protein. The sample has tens of thousands of distinct CDR3 sequences, about 91% seen once. The V gene's germline CDR1 is LNHDA and CDR2 SQIVND (reference sequence). V lost 5 bases and J 1 base, leaving 8 bases between the germline ends. The CDR3 spans 13 residues. This sequence joins TRBV19 and TRBJ1-1; maybe TRBD1 (5 bases). Specimen: CD8+ T cells from PBMCs. The TCR sequence derives from a human donor with multiple sclerosis. CDR3 DNA sequence: TGTGCCAGTAGTTATACAGGGAACACTGAAGCTTTCTTT. Translation: CASSYTGNTEAFF.